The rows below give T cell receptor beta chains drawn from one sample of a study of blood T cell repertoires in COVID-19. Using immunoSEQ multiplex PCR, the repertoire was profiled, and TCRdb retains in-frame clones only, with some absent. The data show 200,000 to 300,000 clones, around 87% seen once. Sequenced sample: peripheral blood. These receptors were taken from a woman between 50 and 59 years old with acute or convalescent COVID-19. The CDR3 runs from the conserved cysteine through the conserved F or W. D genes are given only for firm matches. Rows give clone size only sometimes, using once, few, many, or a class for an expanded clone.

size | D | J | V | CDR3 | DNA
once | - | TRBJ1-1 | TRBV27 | CASSFTPTGWNTEAFF | TGTGCCAGCAGTTTTACCCCCACAGGGTGGAACACTGAAGCTTTCTTT
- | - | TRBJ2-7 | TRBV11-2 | CASSLSVGSGSYEQYF | TGTGCCAGCAGCTTATCGGTGGGGAGTGGGTCCTACGAGCAGTACTTC
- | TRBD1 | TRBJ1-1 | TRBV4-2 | CASSQVGRQGHTEAFF | TGTGCCAGCAGCCAAGTGGGCCGACAGGGGCACACTGAAGCTTTCTTT
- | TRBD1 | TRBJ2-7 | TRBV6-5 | CASSLRQGEQYF | TGTGCCAGCAGTCTTCGACAGGGAGAGCAGTACTTC
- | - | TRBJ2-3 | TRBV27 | CASSGGYHTDTQYF | TGTGCCAGCAGTGGAGGCTACCACACAGATACGCAGTATTTT
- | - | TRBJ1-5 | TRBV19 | CASSMRRTGNQPQHF | TGTGCCAGTAGTATGCGGAGGACGGGTAATCAGCCCCAGCATTTT
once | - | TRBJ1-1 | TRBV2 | CASTRQGYTEAFF | TGTGCCAGCACGAGGCAGGGCTACACTGAAGCTTTCTTT
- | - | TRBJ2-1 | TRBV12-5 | CASGLGRTLSYNEQFF | TGTGCTAGTGGTTTGGGTCGAACTCTCTCCTACAATGAGCAGTTCTTC
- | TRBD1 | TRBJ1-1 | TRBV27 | CASSLNGDRLEAFF | TGTGCCAGCAGTTTAAACGGGGACAGACTTGAAGCTTTCTTT
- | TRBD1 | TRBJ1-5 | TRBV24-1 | CATGTGNQPQHF | TGTGCCACTGGGACAGGGAATCAGCCCCAGCATTTT
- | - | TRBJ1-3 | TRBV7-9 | CASSPRAGALNSGNTIYF | TGTGCCAGCAGCCCCCGGGCAGGGGCACTTAACTCTGGAAACACCATATATTTT
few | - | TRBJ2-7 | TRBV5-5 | CASSLGGYEQYF | TGTGCCAGCAGCTTGGGAGGATACGAGCAGTACTTC
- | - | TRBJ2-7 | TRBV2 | CASSRSDSFYEQYF | TGTGCCAGCAGTCGGTCGGACAGCTTTTACGAGCAGTACTTC
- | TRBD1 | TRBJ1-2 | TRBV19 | CASRRQGANYGYTF | TGTGCCAGTAGGAGACAGGGGGCTAACTATGGCTACACCTTC
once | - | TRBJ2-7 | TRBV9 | CASSGAGGHGKLYEQYF | TGTGCCAGCAGCGGAGCGGGTGGGCACGGAAAACTCTACGAGCAGTACTTC
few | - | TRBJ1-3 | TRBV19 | CASSTPTVPSGNTIYF | TGTGCCAGTAGTACCCCGACAGTTCCCTCTGGAAACACCATATATTTT
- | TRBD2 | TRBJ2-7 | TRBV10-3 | CAIAGTRTSGNEQYF | TGTGCCATCGCGGGCACAAGGACTAGCGGGAACGAGCAGTACTTC
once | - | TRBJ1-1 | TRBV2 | CASSGGGGNTEAFF | TGTGCCAGCAGTGGGGGCGGCGGGAACACTGAAGCTTTCTTT
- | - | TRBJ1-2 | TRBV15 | CATSSSGGYTF | TGTGCCACCAGCAGTTCAGGTGGCTACACCTTC
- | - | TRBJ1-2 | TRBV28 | CASSLGGLDYGYTF | TGTGCCAGCAGCCTCGGAGGGCTGGATTATGGCTACACCTTC
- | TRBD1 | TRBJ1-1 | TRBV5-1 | CASRASTGGGTEAFF | TGCGCCAGCAGAGCTTCTACAGGGGGCGGGACTGAAGCTTTCTTT
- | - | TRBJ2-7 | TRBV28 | CASSLMTLRDSYEQYF | TGTGCCAGCAGCCTAATGACTTTACGGGATTCCTACGAGCAGTACTTC
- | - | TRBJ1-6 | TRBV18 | CASSPARGSYNSPLHF | TGTGCCAGCTCACCGGCCCGCGGTTCTTATAATTCACCCCTCCACTTT
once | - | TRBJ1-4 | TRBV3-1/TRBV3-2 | CASSQWRANEKLFF | TGTGCCAGCAGCCAGTGGAGGGCGAATGAAAAACTGTTTTTT
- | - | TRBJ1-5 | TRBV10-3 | CAISEFLDGGEQPQHF | TGTGCCATCAGTGAGTTTCTTGACGGGGGGGAGCAGCCCCAGCATTTT
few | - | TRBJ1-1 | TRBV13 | CASSLRTANTEAFF | TGTGCCAGCAGCCTCAGGACAGCCAACACTGAAGCTTTCTTT
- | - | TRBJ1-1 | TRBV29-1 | CSVGYLDTEAFF | TGCAGCGTTGGGTATTTAGACACTGAAGCTTTCTTT
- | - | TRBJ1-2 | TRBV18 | CASSPMSRAYGYTF | TGTGCCAGCTCACCAATGTCCAGGGCCTATGGCTACACCTTC
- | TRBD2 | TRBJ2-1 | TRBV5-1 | CASSWTSGNEQFF | TGCGCCAGCAGCTGGACTAGCGGAAATGAGCAGTTCTTC